This TCR beta chain was profiled in a study of blood T cells in healthy people across ages. A J-beta primer mix and a sample-barcoded 5' primer were used in a second PCR of roughly 7 to 12 cycles. TCRdb reprocessed the 5' RACE reads with MiXCR, giving one entry per CDR3 protein. The profile covers about 830,000 distinct CDR3 sequences, with roughly 60% appearing a single time and about 20% taken by the ten largest. The germline CDR1 and CDR2 sequences are SGHNT and YYREEE (reference sequence). This CDR3 has 14 amino acids. Sequences were obtained from blood. The receptor was derived from a man aged 30-40 years in good health. V and J are TRBV5-4 and TRBJ2-4; 7 positions match TRBD1. The DNA end is more similar to TRBJ2-7, so the J call may be wrong. The CDR3 sequence: CASSLEGALYEQYF. Written as DNA, the CDR3 is TGTGCCAGCAGCTTGGAGGGGGCATTATACGAGCAGTACTTC.